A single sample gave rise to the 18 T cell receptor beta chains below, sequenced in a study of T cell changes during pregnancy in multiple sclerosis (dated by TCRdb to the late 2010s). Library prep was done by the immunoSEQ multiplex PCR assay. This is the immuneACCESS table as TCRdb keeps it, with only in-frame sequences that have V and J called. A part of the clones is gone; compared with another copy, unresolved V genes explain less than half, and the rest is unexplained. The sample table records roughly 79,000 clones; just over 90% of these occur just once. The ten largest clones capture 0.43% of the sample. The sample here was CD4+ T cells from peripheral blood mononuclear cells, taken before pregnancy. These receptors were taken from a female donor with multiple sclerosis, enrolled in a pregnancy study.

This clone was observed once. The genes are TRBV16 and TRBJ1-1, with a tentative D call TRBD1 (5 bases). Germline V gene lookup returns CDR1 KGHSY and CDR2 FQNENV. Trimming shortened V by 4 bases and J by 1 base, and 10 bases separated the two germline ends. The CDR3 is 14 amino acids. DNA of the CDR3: TGTGCCAGCAGCCTATCACAGGAGAACACTGAAGCTTTCTTT. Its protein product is CASSLSQENTEAFF.

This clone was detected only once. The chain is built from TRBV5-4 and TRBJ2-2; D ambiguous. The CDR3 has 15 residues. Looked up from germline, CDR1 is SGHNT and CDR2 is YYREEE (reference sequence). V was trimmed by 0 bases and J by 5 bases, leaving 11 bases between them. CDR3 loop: CASSLDPMRTGELFF. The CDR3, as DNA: TGTGCCAGCAGCTTGGACCCGATGAGAACCGGGGAGCTGTTTTTT. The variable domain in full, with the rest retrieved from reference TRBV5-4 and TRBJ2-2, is ETGVTQSPTHLIKTRGQQVTLRCSSQSGHNTVSWYQQALGQGPQFIFQYYREEENGRGNFPPRFSGLQFPNYSSELNVNALELDDSALYLCASSLDPMRTGELFFGEGSRLTVL.

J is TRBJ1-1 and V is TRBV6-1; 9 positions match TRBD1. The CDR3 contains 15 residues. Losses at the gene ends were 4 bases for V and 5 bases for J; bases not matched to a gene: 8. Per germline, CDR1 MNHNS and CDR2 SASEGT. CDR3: CASSGRDRVYTEAFF. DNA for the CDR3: TGTGCCAGCAGTGGAAGGGACAGGGTGTATACTGAAGCTTTCTTT.

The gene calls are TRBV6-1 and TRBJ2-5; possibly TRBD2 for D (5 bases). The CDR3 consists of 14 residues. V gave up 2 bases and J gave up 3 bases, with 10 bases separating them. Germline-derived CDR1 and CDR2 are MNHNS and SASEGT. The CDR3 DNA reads TGTGCCAGCAGTGAATTTGGACTCAAAGAGACCCAGTACTTC. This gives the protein CASSEFGLKETQYF.

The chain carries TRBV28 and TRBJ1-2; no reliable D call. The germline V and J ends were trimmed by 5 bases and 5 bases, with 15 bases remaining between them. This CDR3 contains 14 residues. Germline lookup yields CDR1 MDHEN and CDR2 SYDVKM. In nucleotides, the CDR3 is TGTGCCAGCAGTCCTATGGGCGGGCGGTATGGCTACACCTTC. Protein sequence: CASSPMGGRYGYTF.

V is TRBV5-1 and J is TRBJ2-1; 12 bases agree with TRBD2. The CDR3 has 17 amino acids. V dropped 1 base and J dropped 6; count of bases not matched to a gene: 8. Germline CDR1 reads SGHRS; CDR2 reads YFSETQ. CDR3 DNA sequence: TGCGCCAGCAGCTTGTTAGGGCTAGCGGGAGGGGTCAATGAGCAGTTCTTC. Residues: CASSLLGLAGGVNEQFF.

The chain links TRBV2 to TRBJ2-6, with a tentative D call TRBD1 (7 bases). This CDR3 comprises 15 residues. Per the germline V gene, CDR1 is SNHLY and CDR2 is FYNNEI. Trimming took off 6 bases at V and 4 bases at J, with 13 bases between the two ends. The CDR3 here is CASRRRGLGANVLTF. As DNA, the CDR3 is TGTGCCAGCAGGAGGAGGGGGCTCGGGGCCAACGTCCTGACTTTC.

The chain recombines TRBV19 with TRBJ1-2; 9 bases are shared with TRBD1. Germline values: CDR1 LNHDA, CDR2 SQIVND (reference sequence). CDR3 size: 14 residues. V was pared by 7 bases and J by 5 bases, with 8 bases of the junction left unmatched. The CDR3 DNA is TGTGCCAGTACCACGACAGGGGGTATTTATGGCTACACCTTC. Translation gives CASTTTGGIYGYTF.

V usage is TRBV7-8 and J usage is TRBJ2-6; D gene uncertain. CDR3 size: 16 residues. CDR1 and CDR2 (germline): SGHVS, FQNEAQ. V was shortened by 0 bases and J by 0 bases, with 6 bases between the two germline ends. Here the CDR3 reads CASSLALLSGANVLTF. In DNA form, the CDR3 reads TGTGCCAGCAGCTTAGCGTTACTCTCTGGGGCCAACGTCCTGACTTTC.

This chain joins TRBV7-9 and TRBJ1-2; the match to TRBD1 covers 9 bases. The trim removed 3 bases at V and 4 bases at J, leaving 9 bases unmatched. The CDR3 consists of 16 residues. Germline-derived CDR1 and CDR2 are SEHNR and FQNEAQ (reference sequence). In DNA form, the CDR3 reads TGTGCCAGCAGCTTGGGTACAGGGGGCCGCTCCTATGGCTACACCTTC. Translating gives CASSLGTGGRSYGYTF.

This CDR3 is CSASKGQGVDYGYTF. CDR3 nucleotides: TGCAGCGCTTCTAAGGGACAGGGTGTAGACTATGGCTACACCTTC. This chain connects TRBV29-1 to TRBJ1-2, with 9 positions matching TRBD1. Unmatched junction bases numbered 12, after V lost 7 bases and J lost 3 bases. The CDR3 has 15 amino acids. Germline V gene lookup returns CDR1 SQVTM and CDR2 ANQGSEA.

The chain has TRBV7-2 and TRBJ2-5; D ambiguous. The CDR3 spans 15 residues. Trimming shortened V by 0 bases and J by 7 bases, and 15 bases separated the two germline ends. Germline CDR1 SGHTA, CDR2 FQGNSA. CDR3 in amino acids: CASSLATSLLGTQYF. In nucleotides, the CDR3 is TGTGCCAGCAGCTTAGCGACCTCCCTCCTAGGGACCCAGTACTTC.

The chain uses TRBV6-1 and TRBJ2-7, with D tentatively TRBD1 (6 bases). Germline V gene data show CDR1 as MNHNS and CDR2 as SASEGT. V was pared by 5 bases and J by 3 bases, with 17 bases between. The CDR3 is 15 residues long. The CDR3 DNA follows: TGTGCCAGCAGTTCCCCCGTGGGGGCCTTCTACGAGCAGTACTTC. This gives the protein CASSSPVGAFYEQYF.

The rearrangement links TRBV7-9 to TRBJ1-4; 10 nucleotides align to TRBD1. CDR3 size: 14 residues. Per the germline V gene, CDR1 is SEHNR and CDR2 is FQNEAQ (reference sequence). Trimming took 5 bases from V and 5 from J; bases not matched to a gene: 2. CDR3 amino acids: CASSQDRGNEKLFF. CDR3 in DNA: TGTGCCAGCAGCCAGGACAGGGGGAATGAAAAACTGTTTTTT.

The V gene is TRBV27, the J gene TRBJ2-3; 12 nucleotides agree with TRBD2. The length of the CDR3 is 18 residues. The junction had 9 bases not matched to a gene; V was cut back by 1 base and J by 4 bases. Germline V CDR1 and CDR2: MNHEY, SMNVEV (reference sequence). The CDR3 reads CASSLLGLAGGLSDTQYF. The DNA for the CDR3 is TGTGCCAGCAGTTTATTAGGGCTAGCGGGAGGGCTTTCAGATACGCAGTATTTT.

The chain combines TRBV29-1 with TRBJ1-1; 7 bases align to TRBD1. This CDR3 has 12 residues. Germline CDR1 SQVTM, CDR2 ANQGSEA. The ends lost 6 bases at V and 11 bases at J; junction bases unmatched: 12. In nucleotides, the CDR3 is TGCAGCGTCTCCCAGACAGGGACAAGGGCTTTCTTT. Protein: CSVSQTGTRAFF.

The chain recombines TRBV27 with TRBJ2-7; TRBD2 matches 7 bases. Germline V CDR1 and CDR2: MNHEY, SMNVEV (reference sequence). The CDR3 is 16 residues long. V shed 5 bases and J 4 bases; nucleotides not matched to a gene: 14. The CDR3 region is CASSPQRGGSWYEQYF. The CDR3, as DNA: TGTGCCAGCAGTCCCCAGAGGGGCGGGAGCTGGTACGAGCAGTACTTC.

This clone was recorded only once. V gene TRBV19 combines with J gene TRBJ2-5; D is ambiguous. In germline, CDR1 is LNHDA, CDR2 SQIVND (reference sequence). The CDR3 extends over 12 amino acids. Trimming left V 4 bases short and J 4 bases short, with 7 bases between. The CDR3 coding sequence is TGTGCCAGTAGTAAAACCGGAGAGACCCAGTACTTC. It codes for CASSKTGETQYF.